This TCR beta chain appears in the sequencing data of a study of regulatory T cells in long-lasting Graves disease. Study summary: It was over 5 years of antithyroid drugs, with positive TSH receptor antibodies, that meant persistent Graves' disease.

Libraries of TCR beta came from iRepertoire HTBI primers plus Arm-PCR of CDR3 regions. In the source study's methods: Identification yielded some 65 TRBV and around 15 TRBJ segments across samples. MiXCR, applied by TCRdb to the multiplex PCR reads, yields one record per CDR3 protein. In this record, the V and J calls reflect TCRdb's handling and not the investigators' own analysis. The table includes 450,000 or so distinct CDR3 sequences, about a fifth detected once. General study findings and limits: Persistent patients had a count of shared public clonotypes (under 3,000) that exceeded that of new patients (around 1,000).

Specified time point: persistent/refractory GD, antithyroid drugs over 5 years with positive TRAb. Extracted RNA from PBMCs served as the source of the TCR library. On this clonotype itself: Its specificity is unknown.

This sample comprised peripheral blood mononuclear cells (PBMCs), obtained when the disease was refractory, from a patient treated with antithyroid drugs. The clonotype originates from a female donor with Graves disease.

The CDR3 region is CASSQAWPGGPGETQYF. CDR3 nucleotides: TGCGCCAGCAGCCAAGCTTGGCCGGGAGGGCCAGGGGAGACCCAGTACTTC. The chain combines TRBV4-1 with TRBJ2-5; 8 bases agree with TRBD2. CDR1 is MGHRA, CDR2 YSYEKL, per germline. V dropped 1 base and J dropped 5; count of bases not matched to a gene: 12. This CDR3 comprises 17 residues.